The entry that follows covers one T cell receptor beta chain sequence. Antigen: not known. Sample treatment: some 20 received Ad26.COV2.S at low or high dose, single or two shots; 5 received placebo; per-sample allocation not given. On day 63 after the first injection, vaccine and placebo recipients gave samples. The record originates from a study of Ad26.COV2.S vaccination and SARS-CoV-2 variants. Study-level information: Ad26.COV2.S given intramuscularly, once or twice 56 days apart.

TCRdb's copy holds only in-frame clones and misses some; the assay was immunoSEQ multiplex PCR. The sample includes 350,000 to 400,000 clones, over 75% of them seen just once. Overall study findings and caveats: It was vaccine recipients, not placebo recipients, who had the higher spike-specific TCR breadth.

Germline V gene lookup returns CDR1 MGHRA and CDR2 YSYEKL. V dropped 5 bases and J dropped 2; count of bases not matched to a gene: 8. This CDR3 is built from 16 residues. The input for sequencing was peripheral blood, taken in a trial of Ad26.COV2.S vaccine versus placebo. The sequence was obtained from a person between 18 and 65 years old who received the Ad26.COV2.S COVID-19 vaccine or a placebo. This sequence joins TRBV4-1 and TRBJ2-2, with 7 bases aligning to TRBD2. The CDR3 DNA sequence: TGCGCCAGCAGCTTTGGCGGGAGCTTTAACACCGGGGAGCTGTTTTTT. Protein product: CASSFGGSFNTGELFF.